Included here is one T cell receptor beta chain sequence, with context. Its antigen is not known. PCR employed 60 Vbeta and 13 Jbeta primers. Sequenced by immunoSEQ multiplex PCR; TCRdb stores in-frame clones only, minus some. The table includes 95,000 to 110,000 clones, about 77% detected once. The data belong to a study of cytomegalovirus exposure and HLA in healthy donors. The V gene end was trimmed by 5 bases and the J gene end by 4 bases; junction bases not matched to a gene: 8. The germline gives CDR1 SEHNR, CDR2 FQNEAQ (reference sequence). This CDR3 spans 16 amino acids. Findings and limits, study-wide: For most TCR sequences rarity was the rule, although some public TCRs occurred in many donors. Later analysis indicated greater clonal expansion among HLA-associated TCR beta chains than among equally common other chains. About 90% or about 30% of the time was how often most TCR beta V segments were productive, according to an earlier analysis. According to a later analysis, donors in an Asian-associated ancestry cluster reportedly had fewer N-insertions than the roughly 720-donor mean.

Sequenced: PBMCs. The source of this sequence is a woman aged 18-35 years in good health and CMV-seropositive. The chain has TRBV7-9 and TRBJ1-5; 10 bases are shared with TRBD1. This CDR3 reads CASSPAGGQGNQPQHF. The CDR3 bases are TGTGCCAGCAGCCCGGCTGGGGGACAGGGGAATCAGCCCCAGCATTTT.